These 25 T cell receptor beta chains came from one sample sequenced in a study of response to subunit inactivated influenza vaccine. A single record per CDR3 protein comes from TCRdb applying MiXCR to the RT-PCR reads. The sample has 650,000 or so distinct CDR3 sequences, 14% seen once; the top ten hold less than 8.5%. Source: PBMCs from blood, taken about 14 days before vaccination. The receptors stem from a man aged 50 to 60 who received an inactivated influenza vaccine.

Only a few counts were recorded for this clonotype. The CDR3 DNA reads as TGTGCCAGCAGTTTAGGGTTCGGGAGGCCCGACTATGGCTACACCTTC. Translating gives CASSLGFGRPDYGYTF. The genes are TRBV27 and TRBJ1-2, with D hard to call. The V gene's germline CDR1 is MNHEY and CDR2 SMNVEV (reference sequence). The V gene lost 2 bases and the J gene lost 3 bases, with 16 bases spanning the gap. This CDR3 region has 16 residues.

This clonotype was seen many times. The chain employs TRBV29-1 and TRBJ2-7, with 9 bases matching TRBD1. Germline V lookup: CDR1 SQVTM, CDR2 ANQGSEA. The CDR3 loop spans 13 amino acids. V lost 5 bases and J lost 3; bases outside the gene matches: 5. As DNA, the CDR3 is TGCAGCGTTCAAGGACAGGGGTTCTACGAGCAGTACTTC. This codes for CSVQGQGFYEQYF.

Only a few counts were recorded for this clonotype. The V call is TRBV20-1, the J call TRBJ1-5, with no clear D. This CDR3 has 13 residues. The germline V gene has CDR1 DFQATT and CDR2 SNEGSKA (reference sequence). The V end lost 3 bases, the J end lost 7 bases, and 13 bases lay between the germline ends. The CDR3 region has the DNA TGCAGTGCTAGTAGTGGAGGGCAACAGCCCCAGCATTTT. Protein: CSASSGGQQPQHF.

This clonotype was observed a handful of times. This sequence joins TRBV20-1 and TRBJ2-7, with D uncertain. Germline V gene lookup returns CDR1 DFQATT and CDR2 SNEGSKA (reference sequence). V was shortened by 0 bases and J by 6 bases, with 12 bases between the two germline ends. CDR3 size: 13 residues. CDR3 sequence (DNA): TGCAGTGCTAGAGATCCTGTGACGGTCGAGCAGTACTTC. Amino acid sequence: CSARDPVTVEQYF.

There are many counts of this clonotype. The chain has TRBV30 and TRBJ2-3; the match to TRBD2 covers 8 bases. In germline, CDR1 is GTSNPN, CDR2 SVGIG (reference sequence). The trim removed 1 base at V and 0 bases at J, leaving 9 bases unmatched. There are 17 residues in the CDR3. CDR3 protein: CAWSGRGGRSSTDTQYF. The CDR3 region has the DNA TGTGCCTGGAGTGGACGGGGGGGCCGTTCTAGCACAGATACGCAGTATTTT. Based on the CDR3 plus reference TRBV30 and TRBJ2-3, the full variable domain is SQTIHQWPATLVQPVGSPLSLECTVEGTSNPNLYWYRQAAGRGLQLLFYSVGIGQISSEVPQNLSASRPQDRQFILSSKKLLLSDSGFYLCAWSGRGGRSSTDTQYFGPGTRLTVL.

This clonotype showed up just a few times. The V call is TRBV7-2, the J call TRBJ1-3, with D perhaps TRBD1 (6 bases). Germline CDR1 SGHTA, CDR2 FQGNSA. V lost 5 bases to trimming and J lost 2 bases, with 16 bases between them. The CDR3 consists of 16 residues. Here the CDR3 reads CASSTQGNWPGNTIYF. CDR3 DNA: TGTGCCAGCAGCACACAGGGTAACTGGCCTGGAAACACCATATATTTT.

This clonotype was recorded a few times. The chain employs TRBV5-6 and TRBJ2-3; D remains ambiguous. The CDR3 has 20 amino acids. The germline CDR1 and CDR2 sequences are SGHDT and YYEEEE. V lost 4 bases, J lost 6 bases, and 33 bases lay in between. CDR3 coding DNA: TGTGCCAGCAGCCCTATTCCGGGTGCCGCCCGCAAACGGTCCTTGGATACGCAGTATTTT. Translating it yields CASSPIPGAARKRSLDTQYF.

DNA for the CDR3: TGTGCCAGTACCATAGGACAGGAATATTACCATCAGCCCCAGCATTTT. Residues: CASTIGQEYYHQPQHF. The rearrangement links TRBV19 to TRBJ1-5, with TRBD1 matching over 7 bases. The trim removed 7 bases at V and 5 bases at J, leaving 14 bases unmatched. The CDR3 loop spans 16 amino acids. CDR1 is LNHDA, CDR2 SQIVND, per germline (reference sequence).

This clonotype showed up just a few times. This chain connects TRBV20-1 to TRBJ2-7; D unresolved. Germline V CDR1 and CDR2: DFQATT, SNEGSKA (reference sequence). With 3 bases removed from V and 1 base from J, the gap between germline ends came to 7 bases. This CDR3 spans 12 amino acids. The CDR3 here is CSARPSSYEQYF. The CDR3 DNA sequence: TGCAGTGCTAGGCCTAGTTCCTACGAGCAGTACTTC.

This chain joins TRBV2 and TRBJ1-5; 7 bases line up with TRBD1. Germline V CDR1 and CDR2: SNHLY, FYNNEI. Losses at the gene ends were 9 bases for V and 6 bases for J; bases not matched to a gene: 8. This CDR3 contains 13 residues. The CDR3 DNA is TGTGCCAGTGAGACAGGGCGGGCTCAGCCCCAGCATTTT. Its translation is CASETGRAQPQHF.

The gene calls are TRBV27 and TRBJ2-1, with D perhaps matching TRBD2 (6 bases). This CDR3 is built from 14 residues. Germline CDR1 MNHEY, CDR2 SMNVEV (reference sequence). With 2 bases removed from V and 9 bases from J, the gap between germline ends came to 14 bases. CDR3 in DNA: TGTGCCAGCAGTTTAGGGGGACTCCCGGGTGAGCAGTTCTTC. The encoded protein is CASSLGGLPGEQFF.

This clonotype has a handful of counts. V usage is TRBV5-1 and J usage is TRBJ1-2; D not certain. V was shortened by 4 bases and J by 0 bases, with 13 bases between the two germline ends. The CDR3 spans 15 residues. Germline CDR1 reads SGHRS; CDR2 reads YFSETQ. The CDR3 region has the DNA TGCGCCAGCAGCCAAAACAGACCTCCTAACTATGGCTACACCTTC. This gives the protein CASSQNRPPNYGYTF.

In this sample, this clonotype turned up many times. The CDR3 region is CASIARANTYNEQFF. As DNA, the CDR3 is TGTGCCAGCATTGCGCGGGCCAACACCTACAATGAGCAGTTCTTC. The genes are TRBV28 and TRBJ2-1, with D possibly being TRBD2 (5 bases). The V end lost 7 bases, the J end lost 2 bases, and 15 bases lay between the germline ends. The CDR3 is 15 residues long. CDR1 is MDHEN and CDR2 is SYDVKM in the germline V gene.

The chain couples TRBV28 to TRBJ2-5, with 8 bases that match TRBD2. The CDR3 length is 13 residues. With 6 bases clipped from V and 5 bases from J, the junction kept 5 bases outside the gene matches. CDR1 and CDR2 (germline): MDHEN, SYDVKM. CDR3 nucleotides: TGTGCCAGCAGCATTAGCGGGACGGAGACCCAGTACTTC. Protein product: CASSISGTETQYF.

This clonotype was found many times. The chain is built from TRBV20-1 and TRBJ1-3; D gene ambiguous. Trimming left V 0 bases short and J 8 bases short, with 5 bases between. Germline V gene data show CDR1 as DFQATT and CDR2 as SNEGSKA (reference sequence). This CDR3 spans 11 amino acids. The CDR3, as DNA: TGCAGTGCTAGAGACAGTCACACCATATATTTT. It yields the protein CSARDSHTIYF.

This clonotype has just a few counts. Written as DNA, the CDR3 is TGTGCCACCCTCGGGACTAGCGGGATCCGAATCTCCTACGAGCAGTACTTC. It encodes CATLGTSGIRISYEQYF. The chain carries TRBV6-1 and TRBJ2-7, with 13 bases lining up with TRBD2. The trim removed 10 bases at V and 0 bases at J, leaving 12 bases unmatched. CDR1 and CDR2 (germline): MNHNS, SASEGT. This CDR3 has 17 amino acids.

This clonotype was observed a few times. The junction does not match germline at one end; this may be a read error. The chain is built from TRBV28 and TRBJ1-2, with TRBD1 matching 9 bases. The CDR3 runs to 10 residues. Germline V gene lookup returns CDR1 MDHEN and CDR2 SYDVKM. The CDR3 reads CASGNRGQPF. The CDR3 DNA reads TGTGCCAGCGGAAACAGGGGGCAGCCCTTC.

This clonotype showed up just a few times. The V and J genes are TRBV7-2 and TRBJ1-5; no definite D call. Germline assignment: CDR1 SGHTA and CDR2 FQGNSA. The CDR3 consists of 15 residues. V lost 1 base and J lost 0, with 7 bases in between. CDR3 bases: TGTGCCAGCAGCTTAGGGCAGCCTAGCAATCAGCCCCAGCATTTT. Protein product: CASSLGQPSNQPQHF.

This clonotype has only a few counts. The genes are TRBV10-3 and TRBJ2-5, with a possible D match to TRBD1 (6 bases). This CDR3 has 15 residues. V was trimmed by 0 bases and J by 4 bases, leaving 12 bases between them. Germline lookup yields CDR1 ENHRY and CDR2 SYGVKD. For the CDR3, the DNA is TGTGCCATCAGTGAGTCAGGCAGGGGCCTAGAGACCCAGTACTTC. This codes for CAISESGRGLETQYF.

This clonotype was counted ten times or more. This chain joins TRBV9 and TRBJ2-5, with 8 bases fitting TRBD2. This CDR3 has 16 residues. The V gene end was trimmed by 0 bases and the J gene end by 1 base; junction bases not matched to a gene: 5. Looked up from germline, CDR1 is SGDLS and CDR2 is YYNGEE. The CDR3 protein is CASSVAFAGGQETQYF. In DNA, the CDR3 is TGTGCCAGCAGCGTAGCTTTTGCGGGGGGCCAAGAGACCCAGTACTTC.

This clonotype was seen at least ten times. The rearrangement links TRBV12-3 or TRBV12-4 to TRBJ1-5; D is uncertain. With 6 bases removed from V and 0 bases from J, the gap between germline ends came to 3 bases. The CDR3 spans 12 residues. CDR3 in DNA: TGTGCCAGCAGATATAGCAATCAGCCCCAGCATTTT. Amino acid sequence: CASRYSNQPQHF.

This clonotype has only a few counts. The CDR3 region is CASSELRGQYF. The CDR3 coding sequence is TGTGCCAGCAGTGAACTAAGGGGGCAGTATTTT. The V and J genes are TRBV2 and TRBJ2-3, with D perhaps TRBD1 (5 bases). Trimming left V 2 bases short and J 11 bases short, with 8 bases between. This CDR3 is built from 11 residues. Germline V lookup: CDR1 SNHLY, CDR2 FYNNEI.

This clonotype was seen ten or more times. The rearrangement links TRBV20-1 to TRBJ2-2; 11 bases are a match to TRBD2. Germline V gene sequence: CDR1 DFQATT, CDR2 SNEGSKA (reference sequence). The V segment lost 3 bases and the J segment 1 base; nucleotides outside the gene matches: 4. The CDR3 has 16 residues. The DNA of the CDR3 is TGCAGTGCTAGCACCCTAGCGGGAGGGAACACCGGGGAGCTGTTTTTT. Protein: CSASTLAGGNTGELFF.

This clonotype was counted many times. CDR3 sequence reads: CASTPQGSGELFF. CDR3 bases: TGTGCCAGCACCCCACAGGGTTCCGGGGAGCTGTTTTTT. The chain has TRBV2 and TRBJ2-2; TRBD1 is a possible D gene (6 bases). Germline V gene sequence: CDR1 SNHLY, CDR2 FYNNEI. Trimming left V 7 bases short and J 6 bases short, with 12 bases between. CDR3 size: 13 residues.

This clonotype was seen ten or more times. The chain uses TRBV6-1 and TRBJ2-1; 14 bases map to TRBD2. This CDR3 has 17 amino acids. With 7 bases clipped from V and 6 bases from J, the junction kept 11 bases outside the gene matches. Germline V gene data show CDR1 as MNHNS and CDR2 as SASEGT. This CDR3 reads CASTKMMTSGGANEQFF. As DNA, the CDR3 is TGTGCCAGCACCAAAATGATGACTAGCGGGGGGGCCAATGAGCAGTTCTTC.